This passage covers 2 T cell receptor beta chains from one sample sequenced in a study of shared clonotypes between healthy human individuals. The assay was immunoSEQ multiplex PCR, and TCRdb's table has in-frame clones only and misses some. The sample has about 580,000 clones, roughly 98% seen once. The naive CD8 population came from CD45RO-negative cells selected for CCR7, without terminally differentiated effector memory CD45RA+ cells. Specimen: naive CD8+ T cells sorted from blood. All receptors derive from a man younger than 40 in good health.

The gene calls are TRBV5-1 and TRBJ2-7, with D uncertain. There are 13 residues in the CDR3. CDR1 is SGHRS, CDR2 YFSETQ, per germline. V dropped 0 bases and J dropped 6 bases, with 10 bases sitting between them. The DNA of the CDR3 is TGCGCCAGCAGCTTGGCCGCCCCAAGCGAGCAGTACTTC. It is translated as CASSLAAPSEQYF.

The rearrangement joins TRBV9 to TRBJ2-1; D is uncertain. CDR3 length equals 12 residues. Germline assignment: CDR1 SGDLS and CDR2 YYNGEE. Trimming removed 3 bases from V and 5 bases from J, with 6 bases in between. The CDR3 DNA sequence: TGTGCCAGCAGCGACAGTGACAATGAGCAGTTCTTC. Protein sequence: CASSDSDNEQFF.